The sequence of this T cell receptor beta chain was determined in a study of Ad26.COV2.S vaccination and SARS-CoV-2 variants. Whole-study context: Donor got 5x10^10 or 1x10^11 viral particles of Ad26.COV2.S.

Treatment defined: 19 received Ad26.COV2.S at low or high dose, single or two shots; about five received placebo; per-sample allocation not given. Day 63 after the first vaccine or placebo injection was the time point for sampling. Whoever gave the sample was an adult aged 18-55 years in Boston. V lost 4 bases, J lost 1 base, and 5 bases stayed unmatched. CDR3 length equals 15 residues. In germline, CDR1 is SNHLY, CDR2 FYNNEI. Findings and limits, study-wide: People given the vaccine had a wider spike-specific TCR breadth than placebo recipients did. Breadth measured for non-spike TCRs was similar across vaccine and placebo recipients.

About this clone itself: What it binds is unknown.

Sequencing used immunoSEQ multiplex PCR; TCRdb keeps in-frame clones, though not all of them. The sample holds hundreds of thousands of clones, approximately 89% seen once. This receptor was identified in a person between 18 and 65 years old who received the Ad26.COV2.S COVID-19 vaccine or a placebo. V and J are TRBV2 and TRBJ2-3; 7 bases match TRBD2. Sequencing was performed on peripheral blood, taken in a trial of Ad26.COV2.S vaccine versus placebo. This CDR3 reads CASSGPLAGTDTQYF. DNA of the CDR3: TGTGCCAGCAGTGGACCCCTAGCGGGCACAGATACGCAGTATTTT. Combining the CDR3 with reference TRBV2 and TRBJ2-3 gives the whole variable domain EPEVTQTPSHQVTQMGQEVILRCVPISNHLYFYWYRQILGQKVEFLVSFYNNEISEKSEIFDDQFSVERPDGSNFTLKIRSTKLEDSAMYFCASSGPLAGTDTQYFGPGTRLTVL.